This T cell receptor beta chain was obtained from a study of cytomegalovirus exposure and HLA in healthy donors. 13 Jbeta primers and 60 Vbeta primers were used for the PCR. Sequenced by immunoSEQ multiplex PCR; TCRdb stores in-frame clones only, minus some. Seen here are about 140,000 clones, around 78% observed once, and the top ten hold 2% to 3%. V lost 0 bases, J lost 8 bases, and 7 bases stayed unmatched. CDR3 size: 15 residues. Per germline, CDR1 MRHNA and CDR2 SNTAGT. This clonotype originated in a woman under 30 in good health and CMV-seropositive. The sequenced sample was PBMCs. J is TRBJ2-1 and V is TRBV6-4; 7 bases map to TRBD2. The CDR3: CASSDSAGVSHEQFF. CDR3 bases: TGTGCCAGCAGTGACTCTGCGGGGGTCTCCCATGAGCAGTTCTTC.